The 15 T cell receptor beta chains in this list originate from one sample, sequenced in a study of blood T cell repertoires in COVID-19. Method: immunoSEQ multiplex PCR; TCRdb's copy keeps in-frame clones and lacks some. The table includes over 300,000 clones, around 88% detected once. Sequencing was performed on peripheral blood. Source of these receptors: a woman in her forties or fifties with acute or convalescent COVID-19.

The chain combines TRBV5-4 with TRBJ2-7; perhaps TRBD2 as D (7 bases). V lost 2 bases and J 6 bases, leaving 15 bases between the germline ends. The V gene's germline CDR1 is SGHNT and CDR2 YYREEE (reference sequence). The CDR3 contains 14 residues. CDR3 in amino acids: CASSLAIGGGEQYF. Here the CDR3 DNA reads TGTGCCAGCAGCTTAGCGATAGGGGGGGGCGAGCAGTACTTC.

This sequence joins TRBV13 and TRBJ2-1; 9 positions match TRBD1. Germline CDR1 PRHDT, CDR2 FYEKMQ (reference sequence). This CDR3 has 18 amino acids. The junction had 19 bases not matched to a gene; V was cut back by 5 bases and J by 8 bases. DNA for the CDR3: TGTGCCAGCAGCCCTGAGCCCGGGACAGGGCGGGTTGTCGATGAGCAGTTCTTC. Translated: CASSPEPGTGRVVDEQFF.

The table lists this clone with a count of one. The chain recombines TRBV19 with TRBJ1-5; possibly TRBD1 for D (5 bases). Germline CDR1 and CDR2: LNHDA and SQIVND (reference sequence). The V and J ends lost 5 bases and 1 base respectively, with 15 bases between them. This CDR3 is 16 amino acids long. The CDR3 region has the DNA TGTGCCAGTAGTTCTTGGAGGGGTAAGAGCAATCAGCCCCAGCATTTT. Its protein product is CASSSWRGKSNQPQHF.

About this clone: Other DNA sequences in the same sample also yield this CDR3. The chain carries TRBV5-1 and TRBJ2-1; 7 bases agree with TRBD2. Trimming took 1 base from V and 4 from J; bases not matched to a gene: 5. The CDR3 contains 15 residues. CDR1 is SGHRS, CDR2 YFSETQ, per germline. This chain's CDR3 is CASSLSGGSYNEQFF. CDR3 nucleotide sequence: TGCGCCAGCAGCTTGTCTGGCGGGAGTTACAATGAGCAGTTCTTC.

The chain links TRBV27 to TRBJ1-5; D may be TRBD1 (5 bases). Germline V gives CDR1 MNHEY, CDR2 SMNVEV (reference sequence). The CDR3 has 12 residues. V shed 6 bases and J shed 6 bases, with 9 bases lying between them. The CDR3 here is CASREGTQPQHF. CDR3 in DNA: TGTGCCAGCAGGGAGGGGACTCAGCCCCAGCATTTT.

V gene TRBV7-9 combines with J gene TRBJ2-1, with TRBD2 matching 11 bases. The length of the CDR3 is 16 residues. Germline V gene data show CDR1 as SEHNR and CDR2 as FQNEAQ (reference sequence). V shed 1 base, J shed 5 bases, and the junction held 4 bases outside the gene matches. This CDR3 is CASSLVIAGGDNEQFF. The CDR3 region has the DNA TGTGCCAGCAGCTTAGTAATAGCGGGAGGGGACAATGAGCAGTTCTTC.

V gene TRBV5-1 combines with J gene TRBJ2-7; perhaps TRBD1 as D (6 bases). The CDR3 length is 14 residues. Germline V CDR1 and CDR2: SGHRS, YFSETQ. The V gene lost 2 bases and the J gene lost 4 bases, with 13 bases spanning the gap. CDR3 in amino acids: CASSFRGGGYEQYF. DNA of the CDR3: TGCGCCAGCAGCTTCAGGGGCGGAGGATACGAGCAGTACTTC.

Regarding this clone: Other DNA sequences in this sample translate to the same CDR3. The J gene is TRBJ2-7, the V gene TRBV29-1; 7 nucleotides line up with TRBD1. CDR1 is SQVTM, CDR2 ANQGSEA, per germline. The CDR3 sequence is 11 residues long. Losses at the gene ends were 5 bases for V and 3 bases for J; bases not matched to a gene: 1. CDR3 in amino acids: CSVNRGYEQYF. In DNA form, the CDR3 reads TGCAGCGTTAACAGGGGCTACGAGCAGTACTTC.

The chain carries TRBV27 and TRBJ2-3, with D perhaps matching TRBD2 (5 bases). The V gene lost 3 bases and the J gene lost 4 bases, with 11 bases spanning the gap. The CDR3 spans 14 residues. Germline assignment: CDR1 MNHEY and CDR2 SMNVEV (reference sequence). Here the CDR3 DNA reads TGTGCCAGCAGTTTTGGGGTAGCGTCAGATACGCAGTATTTT. As protein: CASSFGVASDTQYF.

The gene calls are TRBV16 and TRBJ1-3; possible D gene TRBD1, 6 bases. Germline values: CDR1 KGHSY, CDR2 FQNENV. Trimming pared 2 bases from V and 4 bases from J, leaving 9 bases between. The CDR3 length is 14 residues. As DNA, the CDR3 is TGTGCCAGCAGCCAAACAGGGCAAGGAAACACCATATATTTT. Protein product: CASSQTGQGNTIYF.

The rearrangement uses TRBV19 and TRBJ2-1; 14 positions match TRBD2. The V and J ends lost 7 bases and 3 bases, in that order; junction bases with no gene match: 17. The CDR3 covers 20 residues. Per the germline V gene, CDR1 is LNHDA and CDR2 is SQIVND (reference sequence). The CDR3 loop is CASTARGTWTSGRNYNEQFF. The CDR3 coding sequence is TGTGCCAGTACCGCTCGCGGCACATGGACTAGCGGGAGGAACTACAATGAGCAGTTCTTC.

CDR3 nucleotides: TGTGCCAGTAGTCTTAGGACTAGCGGGTCCCACGAGCAGTACTTC. The encoded protein is CASSLRTSGSHEQYF. The V gene is TRBV19, the J gene TRBJ2-7; TRBD2 agrees at 11 bases. V trimming: 5 bases; J trimming: 5 bases; junction bases outside the gene matches: 8. Germline lookup yields CDR1 LNHDA and CDR2 SQIVND (reference sequence). This CDR3 has 15 amino acids.

This CDR3 is CASSTRESEKLFF. CDR3 bases: TGTGCCAGCAGCACCAGGGAAAGTGAAAAACTGTTTTTT. The rearrangement joins TRBV7-2 to TRBJ1-4; a weak D match, TRBD1 (5 bases). This CDR3 comprises 13 residues. Trimming cost V 5 bases and J 7 bases, with 11 bases left between them. Germline V CDR1 and CDR2: SGHTA, FQGNSA. Looking up the rest from reference TRBV7-2 and TRBJ1-4 gives the full variable domain: GAGVSQSPSNKVTEKGKDVELRCDPISGHTALYWYRQSLGQGLEFLIYFQGNSAPDKSGLPSDRFSAERTGGSVSTLTIQRTQQEDSAVYLCASSTRESEKLFFGSGTQLSVL.

This chain links TRBV18 with TRBJ1-4, with 7 bases aligning to TRBD1. The J segment lost 8 bases and the V segment lost 0 bases, leaving 6 bases of the junction unmatched. The V gene's germline CDR1 is KGHSH and CDR2 LQKENI. The CDR3 is 15 residues long. Here the CDR3 reads CASSPPGTVREKLFF. For the CDR3, the DNA is TGTGCCAGCTCACCACCCGGGACAGTAAGGGAAAAACTGTTTTTT.

The count of this clone is one. The chain couples TRBV4-1 to TRBJ2-1; 11 bases map to TRBD2. The length of the CDR3 is 17 residues. Germline CDR1 MGHRA, CDR2 YSYEKL. Unmatched junction bases numbered 8, after V lost 4 bases and J lost 3 bases. The CDR3 protein is CASSPPSGLAVYNEQFF. DNA for the CDR3: TGCGCCAGCAGCCCGCCTTCGGGACTAGCGGTCTACAATGAGCAGTTCTTC.